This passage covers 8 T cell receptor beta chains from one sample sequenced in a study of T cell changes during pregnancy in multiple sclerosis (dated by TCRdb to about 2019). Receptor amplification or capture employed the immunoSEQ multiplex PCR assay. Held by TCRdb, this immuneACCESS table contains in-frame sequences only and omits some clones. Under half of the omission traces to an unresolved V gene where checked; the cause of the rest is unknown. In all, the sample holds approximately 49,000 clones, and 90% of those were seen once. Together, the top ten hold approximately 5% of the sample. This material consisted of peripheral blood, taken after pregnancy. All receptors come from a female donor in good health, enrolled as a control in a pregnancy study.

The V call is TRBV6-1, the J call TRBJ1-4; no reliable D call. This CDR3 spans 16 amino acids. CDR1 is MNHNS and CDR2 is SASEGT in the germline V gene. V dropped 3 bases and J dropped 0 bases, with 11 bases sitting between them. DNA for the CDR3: TGTGCCAGCAGTGATAGGAGGTCCCCAACTAATGAAAAACTGTTTTTT. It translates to CASSDRRSPTNEKLFF.

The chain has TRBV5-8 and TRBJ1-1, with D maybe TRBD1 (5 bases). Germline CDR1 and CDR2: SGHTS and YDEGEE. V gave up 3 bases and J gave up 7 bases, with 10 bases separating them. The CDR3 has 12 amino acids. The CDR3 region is CASSWGGSEAFF. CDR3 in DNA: TGTGCCAGCAGCTGGGGGGGGAGTGAAGCTTTCTTT.

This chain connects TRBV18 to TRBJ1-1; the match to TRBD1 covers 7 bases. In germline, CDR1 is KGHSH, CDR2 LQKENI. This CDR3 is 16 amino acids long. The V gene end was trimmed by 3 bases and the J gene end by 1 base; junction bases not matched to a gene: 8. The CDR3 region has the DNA TGTGCCAGCTCACCTTTACCAGGGGGAGAGAACACTGAAGCTTTCTTT. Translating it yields CASSPLPGGENTEAFF.

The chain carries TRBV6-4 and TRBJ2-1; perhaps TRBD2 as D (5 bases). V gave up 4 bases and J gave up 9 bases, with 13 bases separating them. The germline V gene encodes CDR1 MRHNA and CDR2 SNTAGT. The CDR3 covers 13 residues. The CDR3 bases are TGTGCCAGCAGTGCGGAAGACGCGGGTGAGCAGTTCTTC. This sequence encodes CASSAEDAGEQFF.

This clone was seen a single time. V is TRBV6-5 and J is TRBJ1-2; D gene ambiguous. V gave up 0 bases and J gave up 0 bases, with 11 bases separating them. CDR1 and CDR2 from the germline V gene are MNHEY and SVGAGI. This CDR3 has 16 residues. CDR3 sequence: CASSYSIGKANYGYTF. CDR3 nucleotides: TGTGCCAGCAGTTACTCAATCGGGAAAGCTAACTATGGCTACACCTTC.

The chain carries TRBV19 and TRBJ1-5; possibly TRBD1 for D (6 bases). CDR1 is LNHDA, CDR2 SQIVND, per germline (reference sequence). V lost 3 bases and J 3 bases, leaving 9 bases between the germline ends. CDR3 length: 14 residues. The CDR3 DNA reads TGTGCCAGTAGTATCAGGGGTTTCAATCAGCCCCAGCATTTT. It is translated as CASSIRGFNQPQHF.

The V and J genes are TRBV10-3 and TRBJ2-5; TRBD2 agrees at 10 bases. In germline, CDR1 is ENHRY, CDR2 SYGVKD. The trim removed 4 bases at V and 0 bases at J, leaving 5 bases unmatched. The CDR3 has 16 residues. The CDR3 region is CAISVLAGSNQETQYF. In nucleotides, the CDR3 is TGTGCCATCAGTGTACTAGCGGGATCAAACCAAGAGACCCAGTACTTC.

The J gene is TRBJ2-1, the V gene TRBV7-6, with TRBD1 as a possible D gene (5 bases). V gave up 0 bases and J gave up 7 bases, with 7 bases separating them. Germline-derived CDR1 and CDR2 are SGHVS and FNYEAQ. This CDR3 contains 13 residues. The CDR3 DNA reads TGTGCCAGCAGCTTAGCGCAGGGAAATGAGCAGTTCTTC. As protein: CASSLAQGNEQFF.